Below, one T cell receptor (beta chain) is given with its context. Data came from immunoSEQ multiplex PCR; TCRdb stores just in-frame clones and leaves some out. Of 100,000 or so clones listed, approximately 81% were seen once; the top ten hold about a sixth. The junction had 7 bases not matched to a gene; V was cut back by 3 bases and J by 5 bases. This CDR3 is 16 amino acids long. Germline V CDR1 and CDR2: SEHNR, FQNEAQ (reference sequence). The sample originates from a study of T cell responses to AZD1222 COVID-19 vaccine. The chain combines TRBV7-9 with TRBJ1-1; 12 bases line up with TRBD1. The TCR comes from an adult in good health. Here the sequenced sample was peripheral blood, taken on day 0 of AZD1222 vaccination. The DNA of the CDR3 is TGTGCCAGCAGCTTCGCCGGGACAGGGGGCTATACTGAAGCTTTCTTT. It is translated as CASSFAGTGGYTEAFF.